The clone carrying this T cell receptor (beta chain) has more than one count but fewer than ten. Per the original methods: Researchers report that nucleated cell counts were estimated from reference gene primer amplification. Sequencing used immunoSEQ multiplex PCR; TCRdb keeps in-frame clones, though not all of them. Clone size and V and J calls were adopted from that table, with D and trimming inferred from the DNA. Among 250,000 to 300,000 clones listed, around 80% were seen once. The study drew participants aged about 18 to 95 years from about two dozen US areas. Clinical history reported by participants formed the basis on which cohorts were assigned. Germline assignment: CDR1 MDHEN and CDR2 SYDVKM. The CDR3 sequence is 16 residues long. After removal of 3 bases from V and 3 bases from J, the junction contained 11 bases not matched to a gene. This entry belongs to a study of blood T cell repertoires in COVID-19. Study overall: PBMCs, B-cell-depleted T cells, or T cells provided the cDNA or gDNA that made up the material.

Sequenced input: PBMCs or T cells enriched from blood (not recorded which). This chain connects TRBV28 to TRBJ2-7, with 7 bases identical to TRBD2. This sequence was found in a man aged 30-40 years with acute COVID-19. The CDR3 DNA follows: TGTGCCAGCAGTTTGGGTCAGACTAGCTCGAACTACGAGCAGTACGTC. Its translation is CASSLGQTSSNYEQYV.